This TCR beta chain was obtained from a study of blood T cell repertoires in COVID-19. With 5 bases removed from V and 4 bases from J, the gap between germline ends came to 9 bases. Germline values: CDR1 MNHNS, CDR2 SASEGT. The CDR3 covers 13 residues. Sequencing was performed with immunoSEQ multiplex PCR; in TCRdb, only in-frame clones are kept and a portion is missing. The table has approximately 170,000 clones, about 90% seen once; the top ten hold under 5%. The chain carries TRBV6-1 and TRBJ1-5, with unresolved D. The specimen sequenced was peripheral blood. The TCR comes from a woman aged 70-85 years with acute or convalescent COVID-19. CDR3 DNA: TGTGCCAGCAGTACCGGGAGAAATCAGCCCCAGCATTTT. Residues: CASSTGRNQPQHF.